This TCR beta chain comes out of a study of cytomegalovirus exposure and HLA in healthy donors. Germline CDR1 is MNHEY and CDR2 is SVGAGI. Trimming at V came to 8 bases and at J to 7 bases, leaving 9 bases not matched to a gene. This CDR3 is built from 15 residues. Study-wide results and caveats: The authors judged a highly shared variant cluster likely a sequencing artifact. The listing of 150 or so TCR beta chains classed them as cytomegalovirus-associated. With high specificity and sensitivity, the classifier reportedly diagnosed cytomegalovirus status. A later analysis reportedly found that, within productive TCRs, an Asian-associated ancestry cluster had fewer N-insertions than the mean observed across the roughly 700 donors.

PCR primers comprised 60 Vbeta and 13 Jbeta primers. Profiled with immunoSEQ multiplex PCR; TCRdb holds only in-frame clones, not every one. Its table records 53,000 or so clones. As concerns this clone: Its antigen remains unidentified.

The chain links TRBV6-5 to TRBJ2-1, with 12 bases identical to TRBD2. The TCR comes from a man younger than 35 in good health and CMV-seropositive. The sequenced sample was PBMCs. The CDR3 here is CASSSSGRATNEQFF. CDR3 nucleotide sequence: TGTGCCAGCTCCTCTAGCGGGAGGGCCACGAATGAGCAGTTCTTC.